This TCR beta chain was captured by sequencing in a study of CD8 T cells in Susac syndrome. There are 15 residues in the CDR3. Per the germline V gene, CDR1 is MGHRA and CDR2 is YSYEKL. The V segment lost 3 bases and the J segment 7 bases; nucleotides outside the gene matches: 8. Sequencing of TCR beta was carried out in blood CD8+ and CD4+ T cells. The multiple sclerosis controls comprised treatment-naive patients whose relapsing-remitting disease was stable or active. Overall study findings and caveats: The study conceded that relatively few individuals underwent its TCR sequencing and HLA analysis.

In its sample, this clonotype was seen once. Its antigen remains unknown. Random-hexamer reverse transcription was applied to roughly 0.5 to 1 ug RNA. Via MiXCR, TCRdb re-called the immunoSEQ multiplex PCR reads, giving one row per CDR3 protein. This table holds about 440,000 distinct CDR3 sequences, roughly 85% found once. J is TRBJ1-5 and V is TRBV4-1; 8 bases fit TRBD1. The sequence derives from a human donor with multiple sclerosis. Material for sequencing was CD8+ T cells from PBMCs. CDR3 sequence reads: CASSHSGGGGQPQHF. CDR3 DNA: TGCGCCAGCAGCCACTCAGGGGGCGGAGGGCAGCCCCAGCATTTT.